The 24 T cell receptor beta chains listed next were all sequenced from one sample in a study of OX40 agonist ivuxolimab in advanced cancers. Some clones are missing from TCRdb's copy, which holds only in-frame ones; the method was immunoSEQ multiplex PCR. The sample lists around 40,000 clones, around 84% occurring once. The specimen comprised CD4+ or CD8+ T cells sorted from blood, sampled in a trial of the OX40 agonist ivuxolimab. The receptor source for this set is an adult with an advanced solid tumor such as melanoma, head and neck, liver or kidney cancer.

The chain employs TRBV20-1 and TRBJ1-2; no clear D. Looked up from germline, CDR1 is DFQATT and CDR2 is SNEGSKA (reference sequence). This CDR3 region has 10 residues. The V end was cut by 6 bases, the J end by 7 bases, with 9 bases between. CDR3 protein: CSAPAGGYTF. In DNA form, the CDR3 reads TGCAGTGCCCCGGCCGGTGGCTACACCTTC.

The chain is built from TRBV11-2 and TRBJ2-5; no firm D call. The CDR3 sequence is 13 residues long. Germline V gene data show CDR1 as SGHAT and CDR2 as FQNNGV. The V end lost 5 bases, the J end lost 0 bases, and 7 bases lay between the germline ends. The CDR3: CASSAEYQETQYF. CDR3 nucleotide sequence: TGTGCCAGCAGCGCAGAGTACCAAGAGACCCAGTACTTC.

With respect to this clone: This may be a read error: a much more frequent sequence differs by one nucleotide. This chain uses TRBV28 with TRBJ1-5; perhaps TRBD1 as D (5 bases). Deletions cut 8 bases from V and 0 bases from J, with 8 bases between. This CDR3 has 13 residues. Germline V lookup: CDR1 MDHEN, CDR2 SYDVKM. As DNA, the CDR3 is TGTGCCAGCGGGGGAAATAGCAATCAGCCCCAGCATTTT. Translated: CASGGNSNQPQHF.

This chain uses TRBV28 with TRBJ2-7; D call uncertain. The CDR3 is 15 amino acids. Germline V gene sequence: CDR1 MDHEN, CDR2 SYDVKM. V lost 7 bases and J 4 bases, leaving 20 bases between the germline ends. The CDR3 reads CASTIIGITGYEQYF. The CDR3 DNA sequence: TGTGCCAGCACGATAATAGGGATCACGGGTTACGAGCAGTACTTC.

The CDR3 nucleotides read TGTGCCTGGAGTGTATATAAGGCAGGGACCTACGAGCAGTACTTC. It specifies CAWSVYKAGTYEQYF. J is TRBJ2-7 and V is TRBV30; D possibly corresponds to TRBD1 (5 bases). Germline loops: CDR1 GTSNPN, CDR2 SVGIG (reference sequence). The germline V and J ends were trimmed by 0 bases and 2 bases, with 14 bases remaining between them. This CDR3 spans 15 amino acids.

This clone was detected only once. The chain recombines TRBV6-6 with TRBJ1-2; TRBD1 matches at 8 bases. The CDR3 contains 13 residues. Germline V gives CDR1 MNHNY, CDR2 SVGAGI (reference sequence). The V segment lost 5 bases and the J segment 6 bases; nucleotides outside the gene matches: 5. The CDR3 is CASSPRGLDGYTF. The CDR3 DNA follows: TGTGCCAGCAGTCCCAGGGGGCTGGATGGCTACACCTTC.

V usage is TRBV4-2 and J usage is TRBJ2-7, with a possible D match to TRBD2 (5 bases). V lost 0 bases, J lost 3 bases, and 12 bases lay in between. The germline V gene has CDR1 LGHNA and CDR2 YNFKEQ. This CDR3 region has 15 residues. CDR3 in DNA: TGTGCCAGCAGCCAAGAAAGGACTCATAACTACGAGCAGTACTTC. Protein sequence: CASSQERTHNYEQYF.

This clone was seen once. The CDR3 region has the DNA TGCGCCAGCAGCCAAGATTCCCCCGGGCCGTACGAGCAGTACTTC. It specifies CASSQDSPGPYEQYF. The V call is TRBV4-1, the J call TRBJ2-7; no reliable D call. The CDR3 runs 15 residues. Per the germline V gene, CDR1 is MGHRA and CDR2 is YSYEKL. The germline V and J ends were trimmed by 0 bases and 4 bases, with 13 bases remaining between them.

The CDR3 nucleotides read TGTGCCAGCAGTCCATCGACAGGGGCGAGCTATGGCTACACCTTC. Translated: CASSPSTGASYGYTF. The genes are TRBV6-1 and TRBJ1-2; 8 bases are a match to TRBD1. CDR1 MNHNS and CDR2 SASEGT come from the germline V gene. The CDR3 extends over 15 amino acids. V dropped 5 bases and J dropped 4; count of bases not matched to a gene: 9.

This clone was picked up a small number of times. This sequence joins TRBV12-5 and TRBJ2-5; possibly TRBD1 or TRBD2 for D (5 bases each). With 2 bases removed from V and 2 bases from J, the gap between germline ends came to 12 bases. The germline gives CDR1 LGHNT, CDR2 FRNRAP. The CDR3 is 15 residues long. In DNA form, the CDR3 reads TGTGCTAGTGGTTTGACACCGGGACCTCAAGAGACCCAGTACTTC. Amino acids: CASGLTPGPQETQYF. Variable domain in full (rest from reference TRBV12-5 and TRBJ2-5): DARVTQTPRHKVTEMGQEVTMRCQPILGHNTVFWYRQTMMQGLELLAYFRNRAPLDDSGMPKDRFSAEMPDATLATLKIQPSEPRDSAVYFCASGLTPGPQETQYFGPGTRLLVL.

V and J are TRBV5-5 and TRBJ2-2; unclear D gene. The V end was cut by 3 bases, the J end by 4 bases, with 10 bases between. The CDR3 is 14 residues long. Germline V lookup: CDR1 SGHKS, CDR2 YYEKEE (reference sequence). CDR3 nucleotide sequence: TGTGCCAGCAGCTGGGAACCGTTCACCGGGGAGCTGTTTTTT. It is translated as CASSWEPFTGELFF. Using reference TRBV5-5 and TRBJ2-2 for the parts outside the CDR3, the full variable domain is DAGVTQSPTHLIKTRGQQVTLRCSPISGHKSVSWYQQVLGQGPQFIFQYYEKEERGRGNFPDRFSARQFPNYSSELNVNALLLGDSALYLCASSWEPFTGELFFGEGSRLTVL.

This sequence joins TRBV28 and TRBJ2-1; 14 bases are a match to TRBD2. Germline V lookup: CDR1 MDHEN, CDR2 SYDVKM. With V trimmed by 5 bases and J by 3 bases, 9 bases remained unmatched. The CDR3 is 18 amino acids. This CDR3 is CASSGRGLAGGLYNEQFF. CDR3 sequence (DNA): TGTGCCAGCAGTGGACGTGGACTAGCGGGGGGCCTCTACAATGAGCAGTTCTTC.

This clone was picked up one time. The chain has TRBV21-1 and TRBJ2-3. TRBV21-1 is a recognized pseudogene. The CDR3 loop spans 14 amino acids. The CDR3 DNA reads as TGTGCCAGCAGGGGGAACCTACTCAAAGATACGCAGTATTTT. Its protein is CASRGNLLKDTQYF.

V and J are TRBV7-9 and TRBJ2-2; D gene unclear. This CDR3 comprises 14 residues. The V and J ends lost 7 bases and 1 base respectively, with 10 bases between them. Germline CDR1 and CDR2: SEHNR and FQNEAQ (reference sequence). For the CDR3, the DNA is TGTGCCAGCAACCATCAAGAGAACACCGGGGAGCTGTTTTTT. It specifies CASNHQENTGELFF.

DNA for the CDR3: TGTGCCAGCAGTTTGGAGACAGGATCCTACGAGCAGTACTTC. It translates to CASSLETGSYEQYF. The chain has TRBV6-6 and TRBJ2-7, with D perhaps TRBD1 (6 bases). The CDR3 extends over 14 amino acids. V was cut by 4 bases and J by 1 base, with 11 bases left in between. Germline CDR1 reads MNHNY; CDR2 reads SVGAGI (reference sequence).

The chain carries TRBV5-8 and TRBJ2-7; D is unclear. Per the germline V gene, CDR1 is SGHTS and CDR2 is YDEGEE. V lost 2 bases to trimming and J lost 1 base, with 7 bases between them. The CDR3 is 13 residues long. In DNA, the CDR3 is TGTGCCAGCAGCTTTTTCGGTTCCTACGAGCAGTACTTC. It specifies CASSFFGSYEQYF.

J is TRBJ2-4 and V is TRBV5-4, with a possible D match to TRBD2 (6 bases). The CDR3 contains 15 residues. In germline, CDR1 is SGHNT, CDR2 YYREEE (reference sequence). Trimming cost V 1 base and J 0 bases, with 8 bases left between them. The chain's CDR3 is CASSLSGLAKNIQYF. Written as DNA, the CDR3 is TGTGCCAGCAGCTTGAGCGGGCTAGCCAAAAACATTCAGTACTTC.

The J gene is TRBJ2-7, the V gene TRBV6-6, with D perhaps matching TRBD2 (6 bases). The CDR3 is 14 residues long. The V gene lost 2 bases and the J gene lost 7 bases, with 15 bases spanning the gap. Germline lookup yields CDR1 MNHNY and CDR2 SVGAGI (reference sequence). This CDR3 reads CASSYGGGMREQYF. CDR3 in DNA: TGTGCCAGCAGTTACGGTGGGGGGATGAGAGAGCAGTACTTC.

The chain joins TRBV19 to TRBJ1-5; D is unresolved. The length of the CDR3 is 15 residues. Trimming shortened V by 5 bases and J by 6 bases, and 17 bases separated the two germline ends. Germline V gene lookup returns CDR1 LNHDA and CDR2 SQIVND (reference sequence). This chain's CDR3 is CASSLSDGSFQPQHF. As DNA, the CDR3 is TGTGCCAGTAGTCTTTCGGACGGGTCGTTTCAGCCCCAGCATTTT.

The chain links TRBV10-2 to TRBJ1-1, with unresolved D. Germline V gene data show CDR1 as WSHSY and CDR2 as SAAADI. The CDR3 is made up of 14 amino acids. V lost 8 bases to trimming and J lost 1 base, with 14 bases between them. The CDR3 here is CASDFGRTNTEAFF. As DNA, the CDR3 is TGCGCCAGCGACTTCGGGAGGACGAACACTGAAGCTTTCTTT.

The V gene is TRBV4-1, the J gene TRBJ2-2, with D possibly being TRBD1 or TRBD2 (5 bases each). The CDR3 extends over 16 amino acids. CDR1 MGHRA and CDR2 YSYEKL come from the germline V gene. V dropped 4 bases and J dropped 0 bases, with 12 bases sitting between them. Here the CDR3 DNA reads TGCGCCAGCAGCCCCAGGGACGAGCCGAACACCGGGGAGCTGTTTTTT. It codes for CASSPRDEPNTGELFF.

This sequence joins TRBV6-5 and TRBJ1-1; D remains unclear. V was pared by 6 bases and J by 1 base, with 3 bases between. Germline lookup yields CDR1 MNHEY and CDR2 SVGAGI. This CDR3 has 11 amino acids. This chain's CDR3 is CASRENTEAFF. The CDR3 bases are TGTGCCAGCAGAGAGAACACTGAAGCTTTCTTT.

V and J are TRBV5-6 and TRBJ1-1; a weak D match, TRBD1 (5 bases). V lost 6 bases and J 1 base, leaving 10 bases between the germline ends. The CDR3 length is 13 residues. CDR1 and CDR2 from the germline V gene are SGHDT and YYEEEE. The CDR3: CASNYQGNTEAFF. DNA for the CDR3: TGTGCCAGCAACTACCAGGGGAACACTGAAGCTTTCTTT.

DNA for the CDR3: TGTGCCAGCAGCGGAAGGGAGGGCCAGTACGAGCAGTACTTC. This translates into CASSGREGQYEQYF. The V gene is TRBV2, the J gene TRBJ2-7; 7 nucleotides align to TRBD2. The trim removed 6 bases at V and 4 bases at J, leaving 9 bases unmatched. The germline V gene has CDR1 SNHLY and CDR2 FYNNEI. The CDR3 spans 14 residues.